A selection of T cell receptor beta chains follows, all from one sample in a study of blood T cells in healthy people across ages. TCRdb re-derived calls from the 5' RACE reads in MiXCR, one entry per CDR3 protein. The table has 1 million or so distinct CDR3 sequences, 35% to 50% seen once. The sequenced sample consisted of blood. The receptors shown here come from a woman in her fifties or sixties in good health. Each CDR3 is given without its conserved first and last residue.

TRBV5-6,TRBJ2-3,ASSLAMGTDTQY
TRBV7-9,.,ASNPGPPESETQY
TRBV20-1,TRBJ1-2,SARREGGEGYT
TRBV28,TRBJ2-5,ASTGTTETQY
TRBV29-1,TRBJ2-7,SVSGGTLVWEQY
TRBV24-1,TRBJ2-2,ATSGGQNTGELF
TRBV7-3,TRBJ2-3,ASSPQRTSSFIDTQY
TRBV19,TRBJ2-2,ASSWQAGELF
TRBV6-1,.,ASSPTGMSYNEQY
TRBV28,TRBJ2-1,ASSLSGAAYNEQF
TRBV5-1,TRBJ2-1,ASSSGLDEQF
TRBV28,TRBJ2-3,ASSPHPGQSTDTQY
TRBV5-6,TRBJ2-2,ASSLLGSTTGELF
TRBV27,TRBJ2-5,ASSQPAGGLETQY
TRBV27,TRBJ2-1,ASSFGTNLHRNEQF
TRBV28,TRBJ2-1,ASSLGGLTGMNEQF
TRBV7-9,TRBJ2-7,ASSLGAGVAYEQY
TRBV20-1,TRBJ1-5,SAPYEGRAQPQH
TRBV10-3,TRBJ2-3,AISGTQGTDTQY
TRBV6-1,TRBJ2-5,ASRRVGAGETQY
TRBV10-3,TRBJ2-1,AISESGQGYNEQF
TRBV7-9,TRBJ2-5,ASSPGTSGSLEETQY
TRBV20-1,TRBJ2-7,SARGRGPFYEQY
TRBV20-1,TRBJ2-7,SASKLAGSYEQY
TRBV20-1,TRBJ2-7,SARDLGEQY
TRBV6-6,TRBJ2-7,ASSYSGQTVTPYEQY
TRBV5-4,TRBJ1-3,ASSLGGSGNTTY
TRBV20-1,TRBJ2-7,SARTRVSYEQY
TRBV6-2/TRBV6-3,TRBJ2-5,ASSSWTGSNLETQY
TRBV7-9,.,ASSLNLRLAGRSEQY
TRBV9,TRBJ2-4,ASSPSGAGEQY
TRBV2,TRBJ1-2,AKGQTDYGYT
TRBV29-1,TRBJ2-5,SVLGGIGETQY
TRBV5-1,TRBJ2-1,ASSLGGGLAVNGQF
TRBV25-1,TRBJ1-2,ASSAVRGLGYT
TRBV7-9,TRBJ1-5,ASSLFGQGSNQPQH
TRBV6-6,TRBJ2-3,ASSPLGTENTDTQY
TRBV5-5,TRBJ2-7,ASSLSVSSYEQY
TRBV6-1,TRBJ1-2,ASSFKDRGGDGYT
TRBV12-5,TRBJ2-7,ASGRDYYGQY